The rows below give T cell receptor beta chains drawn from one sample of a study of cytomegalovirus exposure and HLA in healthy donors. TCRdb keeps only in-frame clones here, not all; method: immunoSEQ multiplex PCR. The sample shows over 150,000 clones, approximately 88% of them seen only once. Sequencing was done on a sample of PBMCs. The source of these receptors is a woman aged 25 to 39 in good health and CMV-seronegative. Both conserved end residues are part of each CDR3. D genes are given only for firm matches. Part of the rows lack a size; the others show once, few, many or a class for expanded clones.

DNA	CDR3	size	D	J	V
TGTGCCAGAAGTAGGGCAGGGAAAAATGAGCAGTTCTTC	CARSRAGKNEQFF	-	-	TRBJ2-1	TRBV5-3
TGTGCCAGCAGCTTGGGAACAGGCTCCACTGAAGCTTTCTTT	CASSLGTGSTEAFF	-	-	TRBJ1-1	TRBV5-5
TGCAGCGTTGGTGAACAGGGTATCACCTACGAGCAGTACTTC	CSVGEQGITYEQYF	-	-	TRBJ2-7	TRBV29-1
TGTGCCAGCAGTATACCGGGACAGAACTACGAGCAGTACTTC	CASSIPGQNYEQYF	-	TRBD1	TRBJ2-7	TRBV28
TGTGCCTGGAGTGTATCAGGGCTTGCTCAGCCCCAGCATTTT	CAWSVSGLAQPQHF	-	-	TRBJ1-5	TRBV30
TGTGCCAGCAGCCCCACGACAGGGAGGCACGAGCAGTACTTC	CASSPTTGRHEQYF	-	-	TRBJ2-7	TRBV7-6
TGTGCCTGGAGATACCGCGACAGGGGGATTGGAAACACCATATATTTT	CAWRYRDRGIGNTIYF	-	TRBD1	TRBJ1-3	TRBV30
TGTGCCAGCAAGCGACAGGGTCAAGAGACCCAGTACTTC	CASKRQGQETQYF	-	TRBD1	TRBJ2-5	TRBV6-5
TGTGCCAGCAGCCAAGTCGGTGGGAGGGACACAGATACGCAGTATTTT	CASSQVGGRDTDTQYF	-	TRBD2	TRBJ2-3	TRBV4-2
TGCGCCAGCAGCCAAGGGGACAGGGCAGGGAACACTGAAGCTTTCTTT	CASSQGDRAGNTEAFF	-	TRBD1	TRBJ1-1	TRBV4-1
TGTGCCAGCAGCTTAGATCTATCAGGCTACTTTGAAGCTTTCTTT	CASSLDLSGYFEAFF	-	-	TRBJ1-1	TRBV11-2
TGCGCCAGCAGCTCTTACCGGGACAGGGGAGCGAACACTGAAGCTTTCTTT	CASSSYRDRGANTEAFF	-	TRBD1	TRBJ1-1	TRBV5-1
TGCGCCAGCAGCCAGGGGACAGGGAGGGCGAACACTGAAGCTTTCTTT	CASSQGTGRANTEAFF	-	TRBD1	TRBJ1-1	TRBV4-1
TGCAGCGTTGGGGGACAGGGAGGGTATGAGCAGTTCTTC	CSVGGQGGYEQFF	-	TRBD1	TRBJ2-1	TRBV29-1
TGTGCCAGCAGTTACGGGCTAGCGGGACGTAGGGATACGCAGTATTTT	CASSYGLAGRRDTQYF	once	TRBD2	TRBJ2-3	TRBV6-5
TGCGCCAGCAGCCAAGGAGCGGGGGGAGGACCACTTGAAGCTTTCTTT	CASSQGAGGGPLEAFF	-	-	TRBJ1-1	TRBV4-3
TGTGCCAGCTCACCCTACAGAACAGGGGCTGGAAACACCATATATTTT	CASSPYRTGAGNTIYF	-	TRBD1	TRBJ1-3	TRBV18
TGTGCCAGCAGCCGAGGGACAGTTCAAGAGACCCAGTACTTC	CASSRGTVQETQYF	few	TRBD1	TRBJ2-5	TRBV7-8
TGTGCCAGCAGCCAGGTACAGGGGGCGAGGAACACTGAAGCTTTCTTT	CASSQVQGARNTEAFF	-	TRBD1	TRBJ1-1	TRBV14
TGTGCCACCTGGACAGGGCAAAGGGAAGCTTTCTTT	CATWTGQREAFF	-	TRBD1	TRBJ1-1	TRBV10-3
TGCGCCAGCAGCTACACTAGCGGGAGTGGCACCGGGGAGCTGTTTTTT	CASSYTSGSGTGELFF	once	TRBD2	TRBJ2-2	TRBV5-1
TGTGCCAGCGGTCGACAGGGAGGCTACGAGCAGTACTTC	CASGRQGGYEQYF	-	-	TRBJ2-7	TRBV27
TGCGCCAGTACTCCGACTAGCGGCCAAGAGACCCAGTACTTC	CASTPTSGQETQYF	-	TRBD2	TRBJ2-5	TRBV5-1
TGTGCCAGCAGAGAGACAGGGGCTTACGAGCAGTACTTC	CASRETGAYEQYF	-	TRBD1	TRBJ2-7	TRBV6-5
TGCAGCGGGCGGTGGTCAGGGGAATTTGCCTCTGGAAACACCATATATTTT	CSGRWSGEFASGNTIYF	-	-	TRBJ1-3	TRBV29-1
TGTGCCAGCAGGGAGATTCCCGGGGAGACCCAGTACTTC	CASREIPGETQYF	-	-	TRBJ2-5	TRBV6-5
TGTGCTAGTGGTTTGGTACCTAGGGAGCAGTACTTC	CASGLVPREQYF	-	-	TRBJ2-7	TRBV12-5
TGTGCCAGCAGCAAGGACAACCTGTTTCATGGTGAAGCTTTCTTT	CASSKDNLFHGEAFF	-	-	TRBJ1-1	TRBV14
TGCGCCAGCAACAGGGGGCGCGGGACCGGGGAGCTGTTTTTT	CASNRGRGTGELFF	-	TRBD1	TRBJ2-2	TRBV10-1
TGTGCCAGCAGCTTACTCGATGAAAAACTGTTTTTT	CASSLLDEKLFF	-	-	TRBJ1-4	TRBV7-8
TGTTCCAGCAGCACCCAACAGGGGGGGGGCAATGAAAAACTGTTTTTT	CSSSTQQGGGNEKLFF	-	TRBD1	TRBJ1-4	TRBV7-9
TGTGCCAGCAGCTGGACTAGCGGGGGCTACGAGCAGTACTTC	CASSWTSGGYEQYF	-	TRBD2	TRBJ2-7	TRBV7-3
TGTGCCAGCAGCTTAGTATGGAGCGAGGGCGCCCAGTACTTC	CASSLVWSEGAQYF	-	-	TRBJ2-5	TRBV5-5
TGTGCTAGTGGTCCTCAGGGAAGTTATGATGGCTACACCTTC	CASGPQGSYDGYTF	-	-	TRBJ1-2	TRBV12-5
TGTGCCAGCAGTTTATCCTTCTCCGGAGGGGAGGAAAAACTGTTTTTT	CASSLSFSGGEEKLFF	-	-	TRBJ1-4	TRBV28
TGTGCCAGCAGCGCGGAGGGGACAGGGGGCACAGATACGCAGTATTTT	CASSAEGTGGTDTQYF	-	TRBD1	TRBJ2-3	TRBV9
TGCAGCACCGCCGGGTTGAACACTGAAGCTTTCTTT	CSTAGLNTEAFF	-	-	TRBJ1-1	TRBV29-1
TGTGCTAGTGGTTTGGAGGGCCACAGGGGCGAGCAGTACTTC	CASGLEGHRGEQYF	-	TRBD1	TRBJ2-7	TRBV12-5
TGTGCCAGCAGTGAAGCGGCCCTCGGGGGGAATGAGCAGTTCTTC	CASSEAALGGNEQFF	-	TRBD2	TRBJ2-1	TRBV2